A selection of T cell receptor beta chains follows, all from one sample in a study of STAT5B mutations in CD4+ large granular lymphocyte leukemia. The protocol was immunoSEQ multiplex PCR, while the TCRdb copy is restricted to in-frame clones and leaves out a portion. The sample shows around 35,000 clones, roughly four fifths of them seen only once. Input material: CD4+ T cells from blood buffy coats. Receptors originate from a human donor in good health. CDR3s include the opening cysteine and the closing phenylalanine or tryptophan. A D gene is named only where the DNA matches it firmly.

j_call,d_call,v_call,cdr3_aa
TRBJ2-5,.,TRBV7-6,CASSGPGSQETQYF
TRBJ2-5,.,TRBV2,CASSDELSHVGTQYF
TRBJ2-5,TRBD1,TRBV20-1,CSATGGETQYF
TRBJ2-7,TRBD2,TRBV4-3,CASSQESLRGGLAGASYEQYF
TRBJ1-2,.,TRBV2,CASSEVGAGTGGYTF
TRBJ2-1,TRBD1,TRBV5-1,CASSSGQTSYNEQFF
TRBJ1-5,.,TRBV9,CASSSGRSNQPQHF
TRBJ2-2,.,TRBV27,CASSFDRNTGELFF
TRBJ1-6,TRBD1,TRBV6-6,CASSYSDRGSGTLHF
TRBJ2-3,.,TRBV4-1,CASSQDRGDTDTQYF
TRBJ1-1,TRBD1,TRBV25-1,CASSKSTGVTPEAFF
TRBJ1-5,.,TRBV19,CASSMQGVGQPQHF
TRBJ2-7,TRBD2,TRBV11-3,CASSPVPGPLAGGRYEQYF